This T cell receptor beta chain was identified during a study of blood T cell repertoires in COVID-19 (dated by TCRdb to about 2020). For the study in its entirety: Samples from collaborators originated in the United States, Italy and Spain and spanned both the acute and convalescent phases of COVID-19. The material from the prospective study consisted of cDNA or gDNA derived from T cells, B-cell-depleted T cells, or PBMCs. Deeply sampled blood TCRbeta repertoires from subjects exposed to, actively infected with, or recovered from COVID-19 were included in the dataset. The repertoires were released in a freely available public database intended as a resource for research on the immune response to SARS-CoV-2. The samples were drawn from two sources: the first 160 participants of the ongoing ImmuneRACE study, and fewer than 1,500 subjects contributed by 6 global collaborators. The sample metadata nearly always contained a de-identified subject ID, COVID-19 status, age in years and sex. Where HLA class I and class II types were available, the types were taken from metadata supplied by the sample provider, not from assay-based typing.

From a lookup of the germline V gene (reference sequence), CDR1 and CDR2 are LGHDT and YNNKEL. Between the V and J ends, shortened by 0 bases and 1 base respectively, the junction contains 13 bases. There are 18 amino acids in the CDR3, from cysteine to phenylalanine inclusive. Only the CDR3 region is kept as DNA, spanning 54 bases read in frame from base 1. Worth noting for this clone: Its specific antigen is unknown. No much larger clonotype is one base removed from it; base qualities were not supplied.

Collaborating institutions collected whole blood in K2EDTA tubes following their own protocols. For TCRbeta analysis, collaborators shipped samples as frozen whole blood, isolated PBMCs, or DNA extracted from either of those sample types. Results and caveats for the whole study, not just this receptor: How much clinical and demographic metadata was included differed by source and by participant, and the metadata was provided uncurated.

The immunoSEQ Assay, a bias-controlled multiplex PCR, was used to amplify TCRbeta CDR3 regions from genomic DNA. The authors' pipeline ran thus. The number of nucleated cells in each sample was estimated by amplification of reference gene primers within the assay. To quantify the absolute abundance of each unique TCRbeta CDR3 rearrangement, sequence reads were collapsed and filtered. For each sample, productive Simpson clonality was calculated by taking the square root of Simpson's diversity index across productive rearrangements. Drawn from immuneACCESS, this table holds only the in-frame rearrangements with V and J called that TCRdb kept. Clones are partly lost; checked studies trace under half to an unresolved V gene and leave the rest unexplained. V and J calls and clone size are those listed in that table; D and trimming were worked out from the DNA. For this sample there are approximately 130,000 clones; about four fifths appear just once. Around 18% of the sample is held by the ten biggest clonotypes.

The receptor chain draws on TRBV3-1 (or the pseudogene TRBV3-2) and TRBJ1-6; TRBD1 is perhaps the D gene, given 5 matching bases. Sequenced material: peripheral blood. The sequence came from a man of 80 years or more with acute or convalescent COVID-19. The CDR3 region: CASSQEAGVWSYNSPLHF. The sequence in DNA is TGTGCCAGCAGCCAAGAGGCGGGGGTTTGGTCCTATAATTCACCCCTCCACTTT.